The rows below give T cell receptor beta chains drawn from one sample of a study of response to subunit inactivated influenza vaccine. TCRdb analysed the RT-PCR reads with MiXCR anew, one entry per CDR3 protein. The data show about 500,000 distinct CDR3 sequences, about 17% seen once. Specimen: CD4+ T cells sorted from PBMCs, collected roughly 24 months after vaccination. The receptors derive from a man between 50 and 69 years old who received an inactivated influenza vaccine. Both conserved end residues are trimmed from each CDR3.

J	V	CDR3
TRBJ2-3	TRBV3-1	ASSQSGGLRTDTQY
TRBJ1-4	TRBV5-1	ASSQGQINEKLF
TRBJ2-7	TRBV20-1	SAETGGRSYEQY
TRBJ2-7	TRBV12-3/TRBV12-4	ASSLGGQPSYEQY
TRBJ2-2	TRBV12-3/TRBV12-4	ASSLRVGGNTGELF
TRBJ2-1	TRBV18	ASSPGRGNEQF
TRBJ1-1	TRBV19	ASSIGTANTEAF
TRBJ2-1	TRBV29-1	SVESYRASYNEQF
TRBJ2-3	TRBV6-1	ASSTGTGATDTQY
TRBJ2-7	TRBV15	ATSRDISGSYEQY
TRBJ2-7	TRBV11-2	ASSWGDGLYEQY
TRBJ2-3	TRBV28	ASALGGVSDTQY
TRBJ2-1	TRBV7-2	ASSLAGGTPEQF
TRBJ2-7	TRBV5-1	ASSLSGVEYEQY
TRBJ1-2	TRBV20-1	SATGYGYT
TRBJ2-1	TRBV4-2	ASSKDRGHYNEQF
TRBJ1-2	TRBV6-1	ASRPQGNYGYT